The sequence of this T cell receptor beta chain was determined in a study of brain T cells in children with intractable seizures. Regarding this clone: Its target is unknown.

Documented time point: blood from clinic visit 5 months post-surgery; TSC patient then seizure free. The sequenced cases were selected for having the highest brain T cell transcript signatures. Before surgery, patients took at least one anti-epileptic drug. The V end was cut by 5 bases, the J end by 4 bases, with 7 bases between. Germline V gene lookup returns CDR1 KGHDR and CDR2 SFDVKD. The length of the CDR3 is 12 residues. Assay: immunoSEQ multiplex PCR; the TCRdb copy retains only in-frame clones and omits some. The profile shows about 340,000 clones, 93% of them singletons. Study findings and constraints: HCMV serostatus was not known, and viral specificity came from CDR3 similarity only. Absence of clones before surgery may stem from lower sequencing depth.

The sample in question was peripheral blood, obtained 5 to 6 months after surgery. This chain joins TRBV24-1 and TRBJ1-1; D not resolved. This sequence was found in a boy younger than two with tuberous sclerosis and intractable seizures. CDR3 sequence (DNA): TGTGCCACCAGTGGACCCCTCACTGAAGCTTTCTTT. This codes for CATSGPLTEAFF.